This TCR beta chain was identified during a study of post-analysis software for immune sequencing data. This clonotype has ten or more counts. Antigen specificity is unknown. Losses at the gene ends were 1 base for V and 5 bases for J; bases not matched to a gene: 11. Germline-derived CDR1 and CDR2 are MGHRA and YSYEKL. CDR3 length: 18 amino acids. Each TCR beta cDNA library carried unique molecular identifiers. TCRdb re-derived calls from the PCR reads in MiXCR, one entry per CDR3 protein. The sample yields approximately 160,000 distinct CDR3 sequences, over 25% seen once. The study, taken as a whole, reports: Samples made in the same batch grouped tightly together by F measure. Significantly lower normalized Chao1 diversity was seen in multiple sclerosis patients than in controls. With TRBV5-6, TRBV5-1 and TRBV20-1 included, about 5 TRBV segments were more frequent in patients than in controls.

Specimen: blood. The chain has TRBV4-1 and TRBJ2-1, with TRBD2 matching 10 bases. This receptor was taken from a girl between 5 and 17 years old with multiple sclerosis. The CDR3 sequence is CASSQGAQAGGRNNEQFF. Here the CDR3 DNA reads TGCGCCAGCAGCCAAGGGGCTCAAGCGGGAGGGCGGAACAATGAGCAGTTCTTC.